The rows below give T cell receptor beta chains drawn from one sample of a study of PD-1 blockade in classical Hodgkin lymphoma. Assay used: immunoSEQ multiplex PCR; TCRdb lists only in-frame clones, some missing. The sample has roughly 39,000 clones, 77% seen once; the top ten hold over 7.5%. Sequenced material: peripheral blood mononuclear cells (PBMCs), taken before the fourth cycle of nivolumab. These receptor sequences come from a human donor with classical Hodgkin lymphoma. The CDR3 runs from the conserved cysteine through the conserved F or W. Fields, in order: J gene, V gene, D gene, clone size, CDR3 protein, CDR3 DNA. The D gene is left open where the match is weak. The size entry is marked missing in some rows and otherwise reads once, few, many or a size class.

j_gene: TRBJ2-7
v_gene: TRBV13
d_gene: NA
abundance: NA
CDR3aa: CASSPGEGSYEQYF
CDR3nt: TGTGCCAGCAGCCCAGGGGAGGGGTCCTACGAGCAGTACTTC

j_gene: TRBJ2-1
v_gene: TRBV11-3
d_gene: NA
abundance: NA
CDR3aa: CASSLTRGNEQFF
CDR3nt: TGTGCCAGCAGCCTGACTAGAGGCAATGAGCAGTTCTTC

j_gene: TRBJ1-6
v_gene: TRBV4-2
d_gene: NA
abundance: NA
CDR3aa: CASSQFNRDGNSPLHF
CDR3nt: TGTGCCAGCAGCCAATTCAACCGGGACGGCAATTCACCCCTCCACTTT

j_gene: TRBJ2-5
v_gene: TRBV4-2
d_gene: NA
abundance: NA
CDR3aa: CASSQEGGGGEAQETQYF
CDR3nt: TGTGCCAGCAGCCAAGAGGGAGGCGGCGGGGAGGCACAAGAGACCCAGTACTTC

j_gene: TRBJ2-5
v_gene: TRBV5-6
d_gene: NA
abundance: NA
CDR3aa: CASSFTGTAEETQYF
CDR3nt: TGTGCCAGCAGCTTCACCGGGACCGCAGAAGAGACCCAGTACTTC

j_gene: TRBJ2-7
v_gene: TRBV7-9
d_gene: NA
abundance: NA
CDR3aa: CASSTKDEQYF
CDR3nt: TGTGCCAGCAGCACCAAAGACGAGCAGTACTTC

j_gene: TRBJ1-1
v_gene: TRBV18
d_gene: TRBD1
abundance: once
CDR3aa: CASSPNQGGGNTEAFF
CDR3nt: TGTGCCAGCTCACCAAATCAAGGGGGCGGTAACACTGAAGCTTTCTTT

j_gene: TRBJ1-6
v_gene: TRBV18
d_gene: NA
abundance: NA
CDR3aa: CASSLHHNSPLHF
CDR3nt: TGTGCCAGCTCGTTACACCATAATTCACCCCTCCACTTT

j_gene: TRBJ1-2
v_gene: TRBV29-1
d_gene: NA
abundance: few
CDR3aa: CSVEGQNYGYTF
CDR3nt: TGCAGCGTTGAAGGACAGAACTATGGCTACACCTTC

j_gene: TRBJ1-2
v_gene: TRBV7-9
d_gene: NA
abundance: NA
CDR3aa: CASSLSFREGYTF
CDR3nt: TGTGCCAGCAGCTTGTCCTTTAGGGAGGGTTACACCTTC

j_gene: TRBJ1-4
v_gene: TRBV7-2
d_gene: NA
abundance: NA
CDR3aa: CASSLGTPGLRANEKLFF
CDR3nt: TGTGCCAGCAGCTTAGGGACCCCCGGGCTTAGGGCTAATGAAAAACTGTTTTTT

j_gene: TRBJ2-7
v_gene: TRBV11-2
d_gene: NA
abundance: NA
CDR3aa: CASSTRRGGRFEQYF
CDR3nt: TGTGCCAGCAGCACCCGTAGGGGCGGGCGATTTGAGCAGTACTTC

j_gene: TRBJ1-1
v_gene: TRBV29-1
d_gene: NA
abundance: few
CDR3aa: CSVEDPGEAFF
CDR3nt: TGCAGCGTTGAAGATCCGGGTGAAGCTTTCTTT

j_gene: TRBJ1-1
v_gene: TRBV10-3
d_gene: NA
abundance: NA
CDR3aa: CAISDWAPNTEAFF
CDR3nt: TGTGCCATCAGTGACTGGGCCCCGAACACTGAAGCTTTCTTT

j_gene: TRBJ2-2
v_gene: TRBV7-3
d_gene: NA
abundance: NA
CDR3aa: CASGGLNTGELFF
CDR3nt: TGTGCCAGCGGGGGATTGAACACCGGGGAGCTGTTTTTT

j_gene: TRBJ2-7
v_gene: TRBV7-2
d_gene: TRBD1
abundance: once
CDR3aa: CASGRTGRSEQYF
CDR3nt: TGTGCCAGCGGCAGGACAGGGCGCAGCGAGCAGTACTTC

j_gene: TRBJ2-1
v_gene: TRBV6-1
d_gene: TRBD1
abundance: NA
CDR3aa: CASSYPQGDEQFF
CDR3nt: TGTGCCAGCAGTTATCCACAGGGGGATGAGCAGTTCTTC

j_gene: TRBJ2-1
v_gene: TRBV27
d_gene: NA
abundance: once
CDR3aa: CASSPRGSSYNEQFF
CDR3nt: TGTGCCAGCAGTCCCAGGGGTAGCTCCTACAATGAGCAGTTCTTC

j_gene: TRBJ2-7
v_gene: TRBV6-1
d_gene: TRBD2
abundance: NA
CDR3aa: CASSEGLAGGYEQYF
CDR3nt: TGTGCCAGCAGTGAAGGACTAGCGGGGGGCTACGAGCAGTACTTC

j_gene: TRBJ2-3
v_gene: TRBV6-4
d_gene: TRBD1
abundance: NA
CDR3aa: CASSATGPTDTQYF
CDR3nt: TGTGCCAGCAGCGCGACAGGGCCCACAGATACGCAGTATTTT

j_gene: TRBJ2-3
v_gene: TRBV5-6
d_gene: TRBD2
abundance: NA
CDR3aa: CASSLAEPNTQYF
CDR3nt: TGTGCCAGCAGTCTAGCGGAACCTAATACGCAGTATTTT

j_gene: TRBJ1-3
v_gene: TRBV28
d_gene: NA
abundance: NA
CDR3aa: CASSLGGSGNTIYF
CDR3nt: TGTGCCAGCAGTTTAGGAGGATCTGGAAACACCATATATTTT

j_gene: TRBJ2-7
v_gene: TRBV27
d_gene: NA
abundance: NA
CDR3aa: CASSLRGGSYEQYF
CDR3nt: TGTGCCAGCAGTTTAAGGGGGGGCTCCTACGAGCAGTACTTC

j_gene: TRBJ1-4
v_gene: TRBV29-1
d_gene: TRBD1
abundance: NA
CDR3aa: CSAQTGGGEKLFF
CDR3nt: TGCAGCGCCCAGACAGGGGGCGGTGAAAAACTGTTTTTT

j_gene: TRBJ2-5
v_gene: TRBV7-7
d_gene: TRBD1
abundance: NA
CDR3aa: CASSLWGTGKETQYF
CDR3nt: TGTGCTAGCAGCCTCTGGGGGACAGGGAAAGAGACCCAGTACTTC

j_gene: TRBJ2-2
v_gene: TRBV6-5
d_gene: NA
abundance: NA
CDR3aa: CASSLVTNTGELFF
CDR3nt: TGTGCCAGCAGTCTCGTAACGAACACCGGGGAGCTGTTTTTT

j_gene: TRBJ2-1
v_gene: TRBV19
d_gene: TRBD2
abundance: NA
CDR3aa: CASISGGTYNEQFF
CDR3nt: TGTGCCAGTATCAGCGGGGGCACCTACAATGAGCAGTTCTTC

j_gene: TRBJ2-1
v_gene: TRBV6-5
d_gene: NA
abundance: NA
CDR3aa: CASNQARVGSNEQFF
CDR3nt: TGTGCCAGCAACCAGGCGCGGGTTGGGTCCAATGAGCAGTTCTTC

j_gene: TRBJ1-1
v_gene: TRBV7-2
d_gene: NA
abundance: NA
CDR3aa: CASRGARSTEAFF
CDR3nt: TGTGCCAGCAGGGGGGCTCGGAGCACTGAAGCTTTCTTT

j_gene: TRBJ1-6
v_gene: TRBV7-2
d_gene: NA
abundance: NA
CDR3aa: CASSLEYSSPLHF
CDR3nt: TGTGCCAGCAGCTTAGAATACTCCTCACCCCTCCACTTT

j_gene: TRBJ2-5
v_gene: TRBV29-1
d_gene: NA
abundance: NA
CDR3aa: CSVAAGQETQYF
CDR3nt: TGCAGCGTTGCGGCGGGCCAAGAGACCCAGTACTTC

j_gene: TRBJ2-2
v_gene: TRBV11-3
d_gene: NA
abundance: NA
CDR3aa: CASSSSFGGTGELFF
CDR3nt: TGTGCCAGCAGCTCCTCCTTTGGGGGCACCGGGGAGCTGTTTTTT

j_gene: TRBJ1-2
v_gene: TRBV19
d_gene: NA
abundance: NA
CDR3aa: CASSIQRQAGSYGYTF
CDR3nt: TGTGCCAGTAGTATACAGAGGCAGGCCGGGAGCTATGGCTACACCTTC

j_gene: TRBJ1-2
v_gene: TRBV10-1
d_gene: NA
abundance: NA
CDR3aa: CASSLGENYGYTF
CDR3nt: TGCGCCAGCAGCCTAGGAGAAAACTATGGCTACACCTTC

j_gene: TRBJ2-7
v_gene: TRBV4-3
d_gene: NA
abundance: NA
CDR3aa: CASSQDLGQTYYEQYF
CDR3nt: TGCGCCAGCAGCCAAGATCTCGGGCAGACTTACTACGAGCAGTACTTC